This T cell receptor beta chain came from a study of neurological immune-mediated disorders. This clonotype was recorded at least ten times. Germline assignment: CDR1 ENHRY and CDR2 SYGVKD. CDR3 length: 17 residues. V was clipped by 4 bases and J by 7 bases, with 23 bases between them. Each CDR3 protein gets one entry after TCRdb re-called the 5' RACE reads with MiXCR. Of under 85,000 distinct CDR3 sequences listed, about a tenth are singletons. This sequence originates from a man aged 40-55 years in good health. The material sequenced was PBMCs. The chain links TRBV10-3 to TRBJ2-1; perhaps D is TRBD1 or TRBD2 (6 bases each). The DNA for the CDR3 is TGTGCCATCAGTGGGGCGGAGGGGGGCGGGTGGTGGAATGAGCAGTTCTTC. Translating gives CAISGAEGGGWWNEQFF.